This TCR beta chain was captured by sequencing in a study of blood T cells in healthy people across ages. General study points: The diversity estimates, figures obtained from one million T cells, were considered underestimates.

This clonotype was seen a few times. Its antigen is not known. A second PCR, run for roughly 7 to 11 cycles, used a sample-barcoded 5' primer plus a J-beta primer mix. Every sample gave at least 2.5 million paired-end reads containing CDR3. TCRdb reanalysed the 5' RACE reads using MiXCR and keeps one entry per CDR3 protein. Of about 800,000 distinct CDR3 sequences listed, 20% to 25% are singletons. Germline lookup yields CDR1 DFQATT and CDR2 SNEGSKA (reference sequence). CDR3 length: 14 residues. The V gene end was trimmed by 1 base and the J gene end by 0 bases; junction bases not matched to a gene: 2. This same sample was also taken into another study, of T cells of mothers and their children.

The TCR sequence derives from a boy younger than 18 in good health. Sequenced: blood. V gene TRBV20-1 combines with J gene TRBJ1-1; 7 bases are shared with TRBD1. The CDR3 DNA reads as TGCAGTGCTAGAGTACAGGGGTTGAACACTGAAGCTTTCTTT. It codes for CSARVQGLNTEAFF.